The T cell receptor beta chain under discussion was sequenced for a study of OX40 agonist ivuxolimab in advanced cancers. Study-level background: Participants could have had prior anti-PD-1, anti-PD-L1 or anti-CTLA-4 therapy, and less than 45% had some. Study observations and caveats: The antigens recognized by the expanded peripheral T cells, that is their antigen specificity, were not determined. Blood T cells, both CD4+ and CD8+, expanded clonally by week 6 at 0.1 to 3.0 mg/kg.

Any history of autoimmune disease or systemic immunosuppression disqualified patients. Some clones are missing from TCRdb's copy, which holds only in-frame ones; the method was immunoSEQ multiplex PCR. The table shows 55,000 to 75,000 clones, with 65% to 90% occurring only once. Notes on this clone: Its target is not known.

The receptor was derived from an adult with an advanced solid tumor such as melanoma, head and neck, liver or kidney cancer. The specimen comprised CD4+ or CD8+ T cells sorted from blood, sampled in a trial of the OX40 agonist ivuxolimab.

CDR3 sequence reads: CASSWTGTSYEQYF. The CDR3, as DNA: TGTGCCAGCAGCTGGACCGGGACCTCCTACGAGCAGTACTTC. This chain joins TRBV13 and TRBJ2-5; D could derive from TRBD1 or TRBD2 (5 bases each). The J call could be wrong; TRBJ2-7 is a better fit for the DNA end. The CDR3 loop spans 14 amino acids. Per the germline V gene, CDR1 is PRHDT and CDR2 is FYEKMQ (reference sequence).